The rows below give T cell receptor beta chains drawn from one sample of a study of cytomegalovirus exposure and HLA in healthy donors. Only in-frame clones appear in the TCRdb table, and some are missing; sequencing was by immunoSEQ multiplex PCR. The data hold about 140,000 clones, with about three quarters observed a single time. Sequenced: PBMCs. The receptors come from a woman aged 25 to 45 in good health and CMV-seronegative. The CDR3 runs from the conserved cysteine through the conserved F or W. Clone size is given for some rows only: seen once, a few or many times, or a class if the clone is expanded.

CDR3 protein: CASSVENQPQHF
V gene: TRBV10-3
J gene: TRBJ1-5
clone size: .

CDR3 protein: CASSSRHSGNVFQETQYF
V gene: TRBV7-2
J gene: TRBJ2-5
clone size: few

CDR3 protein: CASRPGGSGNTIYF
V gene: TRBV28
J gene: TRBJ1-3
clone size: .

CDR3 protein: CASSQFSAGEGRPQHF
V gene: TRBV16
J gene: TRBJ1-5
clone size: few

CDR3 protein: CASSSGSSSGNTIYF
V gene: TRBV7-2
J gene: TRBJ1-3
clone size: .

CDR3 protein: CASSYYLGRENYGYTF
V gene: TRBV6-5
J gene: TRBJ1-2
clone size: .

CDR3 protein: CASSHASTGGEKLFF
V gene: TRBV4-2
J gene: TRBJ1-4
clone size: .

CDR3 protein: CASTVSSYPEQFF
V gene: TRBV28
J gene: TRBJ2-1
clone size: .

CDR3 protein: CAQQFWLGPVVPYGYTF
V gene: TRBV28
J gene: TRBJ1-2
clone size: once

CDR3 protein: CASNTGVNTGELFF
V gene: TRBV7-9
J gene: TRBJ2-2
clone size: .

CDR3 protein: CASSQGRGGNQPQHF
V gene: TRBV18
J gene: TRBJ1-5
clone size: .

CDR3 protein: CATNPGTFQETQYF
V gene: TRBV19
J gene: TRBJ2-5
clone size: few

CDR3 protein: CAISPPSGPTGELFF
V gene: TRBV10-3
J gene: TRBJ2-2
clone size: few

CDR3 protein: CASSLGESNQPQHF
V gene: TRBV5-1
J gene: TRBJ1-5
clone size: .

CDR3 protein: CASSLTVGYNEQFF
V gene: TRBV27
J gene: TRBJ2-1
clone size: .

CDR3 protein: CASSIRGLEEQFF
V gene: TRBV19
J gene: TRBJ2-1
clone size: few

CDR3 protein: CASSLESVNYGYTF
V gene: TRBV5-1
J gene: TRBJ1-2
clone size: .

CDR3 protein: CAISEGGEERDTQYF
V gene: TRBV10-3
J gene: TRBJ2-3
clone size: .

CDR3 protein: CASSTGDSSGADTQYF
V gene: TRBV9
J gene: TRBJ2-3
clone size: .

CDR3 protein: CASSRSRANTEAFF
V gene: TRBV19
J gene: TRBJ1-1
clone size: .

CDR3 protein: CASRRALNTEAFF
V gene: TRBV19
J gene: TRBJ1-1
clone size: .

CDR3 protein: CASSRGSGANVLTF
V gene: TRBV5-8
J gene: TRBJ2-6
clone size: .

CDR3 protein: CASSESQGPSTDTQYF
V gene: TRBV25-1
J gene: TRBJ2-3
clone size: once

CDR3 protein: CASSGNQGANGYTF
V gene: TRBV9
J gene: TRBJ1-2
clone size: .

CDR3 protein: CSARDTTGYTF
V gene: TRBV20-1
J gene: TRBJ1-2
clone size: .

CDR3 protein: CASSGSPAGTEAFF
V gene: TRBV9
J gene: TRBJ1-1
clone size: .